This T cell receptor (beta chain) was retrieved from a study of T cell responses to AZD1222 COVID-19 vaccine. Findings of the study overall: The study sampled repertoires only after the peak T cell response.

Trimming left V 7 bases short and J 1 base short, with 14 bases between. Germline CDR1 SGHTA, CDR2 FQGNSA. This CDR3 is 16 amino acids long. Comment on this clone: Its antigen is unidentified.

Sequencing used immunoSEQ multiplex PCR; TCRdb keeps in-frame clones, though not all of them. The sample carries approximately 140,000 clones, roughly nine tenths recorded once. This material consisted of peripheral blood, taken on day 0 of AZD1222 vaccination. V is TRBV7-2 and J is TRBJ2-6; D not certain. This clonotype was obtained from an adult in good health. The CDR3 coding sequence is TGTGCCAGCACCCTGGAGTCTGGATCTGGGGCCAACGTCCTGACTTTC. Translation gives CASTLESGSGANVLTF.